This is a list of T cell receptor beta chains from one sample in a study of T cell responses to AZD1222 COVID-19 vaccine. The repertoire was sequenced with immunoSEQ multiplex PCR; TCRdb's copy has only in-frame clones and lacks some. In the table there are 160,000 or so clones, 85% to 95% of which are singletons. The source was peripheral blood, collected 28 days after the second AZD1222 dose. These TCRs come from an adult who received the AZD1222 COVID-19 vaccine. CDR3s include the opening cysteine and the closing phenylalanine or tryptophan. Each record gives: V gene, clone size, D gene, J gene, CDR3 DNA, CDR3 protein. The D gene is left open where the match is weak. A clone size is listed for some rows: how often the clone was seen (once, few, many), or a class if it is expanded.

TRBV7-8	-	-	TRBJ1-5	TGTGCCAGCAGCTTATTCGCCGGTAGTACAGGAGCTACAGCCCAGCATTTT	CASSLFAGSTGATAQHF
TRBV28	-	TRBD2	TRBJ2-2	TGTGCCAGCAGTCTTCGTCCGGGACATGTCGGTAGCGGGGGGGCGAACACCGGGGAGCTGTTTTTT	CASSLRPGHVGSGGANTGELFF
TRBV24-1	-	TRBD2	TRBJ2-1	TGTGCCACCAGTCCCCGAGGTAGCGGGAGGAATGAGCAGTTCTTC	CATSPRGSGRNEQFF
TRBV11-3	-	TRBD2	TRBJ2-5	TGTGCCAGCAGCATCGGGACTAGCGGGAGGGGAGAGACCCAGTACTTC	CASSIGTSGRGETQYF
TRBV6-5	-	-	TRBJ2-7	TGTGCCAGCAGAGGGGGAGCGGCGCCCTCCTACGAGCAGTACTTC	CASRGGAAPSYEQYF
TRBV30	-	-	TRBJ2-3	TGTGCCTGGAGTGTATCGGCGGAAGACACAGATACGCAGTATTTT	CAWSVSAEDTDTQYF
TRBV7-9	-	TRBD2	TRBJ2-1	TGTGCCAGCAGCTCCCAGGGCCTAGCGGGTAGCTCCTACAATGAGCAGTTCTTC	CASSSQGLAGSSYNEQFF
TRBV1	-	-	TRBJ1-3	TGCACCAGCAGCCAAGGGACAGGGAATGGAAACACCATATATTTT	CTSSQGTGNGNTIYF
TRBV6-1	-	-	TRBJ1-2	TGTGCCAGCAGTGAAGAATTATGGTCGGGCTACACCTTC	CASSEELWSGYTF
TRBV15	-	-	TRBJ1-1	TGTGCCACCAGCAGAGCCCAGGGAGGGGCTTTCTTT	CATSRAQGGAFF
TRBV11-2	once	-	TRBJ2-5	TGTGCCAGCAGCGATACAGGGTTCAGGGAGACCCAGTACTTC	CASSDTGFRETQYF
TRBV28	-	-	TRBJ1-5	TGTGCCAGCAGTCCTAGTCTTGGGAGTCAGCCCCAGCATTTT	CASSPSLGSQPQHF
TRBV5-1	-	-	TRBJ2-2	TGCGCCAGCAGCTTGGGAGGAGGTGTCGCCGGGGAGCTGTTTTTT	CASSLGGGVAGELFF
TRBV3-1/TRBV3-2	-	TRBD2	TRBJ2-1	TGTGCCAGCAGCCCGAGCGGGAGCTCCTACAATGAGCAGTTCTTC	CASSPSGSSYNEQFF
TRBV6-2/TRBV6-3	-	-	TRBJ1-4	TGTGCCAGCAGTCGGAATGAAAAACTGTTTTTT	CASSRNEKLFF
TRBV18	-	TRBD2	TRBJ2-1	TGTGCCAGCTCATCGGGACTAGCGAGGCGGACGGATGAGCAGTTCTTC	CASSSGLARRTDEQFF
TRBV15	few	-	TRBJ1-4	TGTGCCACCAGCAGACCGTATCTACAGGGAACTAATGAAAAACTGTTTTTT	CATSRPYLQGTNEKLFF
TRBV7-9	-	-	TRBJ1-2	TGTGCCAGCAGCTGGGGGGATAGAAACTATGGCTACACCTTC	CASSWGDRNYGYTF
TRBV5-1	-	TRBD2	TRBJ2-5	TGCGCCAGCAGCTTAGGGCTAGCGGGAGTAGGACGGGAGACCCAGTACTTC	CASSLGLAGVGRETQYF
TRBV18	-	-	TRBJ2-5	TGTGCCAGCTGTCCGCTGGGGCGGGAGACCCAGTACTTC	CASCPLGRETQYF
TRBV3-1/TRBV3-2	-	-	TRBJ1-2	TGTGCCAGCAGCCAAGCGACCGCCCGTTACACCTTC	CASSQATARYTF
TRBV5-5	-	-	TRBJ1-4	TGTGCCAGCAGCTTGGACAGGCCTAATGAAAAACTGTTTTTT	CASSLDRPNEKLFF
TRBV20-1	-	-	TRBJ2-1	TGCAGTGCTAGTAGGGGTTCCTACAATGAGCAGTTCTTC	CSASRGSYNEQFF
TRBV7-8	-	-	TRBJ1-5	TGTGCCAGCAGCACCAGGGAGAGCAATCAGCCCCAGCATTTT	CASSTRESNQPQHF
TRBV3-1/TRBV3-2	-	TRBD2	TRBJ2-6	TGTGCCAGCAGCCCCCGACTAGCGGGAGGACTTCTCTCTGGGGCCAACGTCCTGACTTTC	CASSPRLAGGLLSGANVLTF
TRBV7-9	once	TRBD1	TRBJ1-2	TGTGCCAGCAGCCCCCGGGGGGAAGGGGGCATGTATGGCTACACCTTC	CASSPRGEGGMYGYTF
TRBV15	-	TRBD1	TRBJ2-1	TGTGCCACCAGCAGGACCAAAGAGCCTACAGGGGGCCTGTTCTTC	CATSRTKEPTGGLFF
TRBV27	-	TRBD2	TRBJ2-1	TGTGCCAGCAGTTTATCCACCCCCCGAGCGGGAGGGTATGAGCAGTTCTTC	CASSLSTPRAGGYEQFF
TRBV19	-	-	TRBJ2-5	TGTGCCAGTAGTACCCAAGGGGGATTAGAGACCCAGTACTTC	CASSTQGGLETQYF
TRBV5-4	-	-	TRBJ2-5	TGTGCCAGCAGCTTGCAAGAGACCCAGTACTTC	CASSLQETQYF
TRBV7-9	-	-	TRBJ1-2	TGTGCCAGCAGCTTATGGGGGCCCAACTATGGCTACACCTTC	CASSLWGPNYGYTF
TRBV5-4	-	TRBD2	TRBJ2-1	TGTGCCAGCAGCTTTGGCGGGAGCTCCTACAATGAGCAGTTCTTC	CASSFGGSSYNEQFF
TRBV5-4	-	-	TRBJ2-1	TGTGCCAGCAGCTTGGGAGCACTTGGCAATGAGCAGTTCTTC	CASSLGALGNEQFF
TRBV19	-	-	TRBJ1-6	TGTGCCAGTAGTATTTCTACAGGGAATTCACCCCTCCACTTT	CASSISTGNSPLHF
TRBV19	-	-	TRBJ1-5	TGTGCCAGTAGTCGGCAGAAAGGGGATCAGCCCCAGCATTTT	CASSRQKGDQPQHF
TRBV10-1	-	-	TRBJ1-1	TGCGCCAGCAGTGAGGTCAGGGAGACTGAAGCTTTCTTT	CASSEVRETEAFF
TRBV11-2	-	TRBD2	TRBJ2-1	TGTGCCAGCAGCTCCGGGGGGACGGGCAATGAGCAGTTCTTC	CASSSGGTGNEQFF
TRBV28	-	TRBD1	TRBJ1-2	TGTGCCAGCACCACAGGACAGGGTGAAGATGGCTACACCTTC	CASTTGQGEDGYTF
TRBV4-2	-	TRBD1	TRBJ2-7	TGTGCCAGCAGCCAAGATCCGGGACAGGGGGTCCACGAGCAGTACTTC	CASSQDPGQGVHEQYF
TRBV7-8	-	TRBD1	TRBJ2-7	TGTGCCAGCAGCTCGCCCTACCGGGACAGGGGCTACGAGCAGTACTTC	CASSSPYRDRGYEQYF
TRBV10-1	-	TRBD1	TRBJ2-7	TGCGCCAGCAGTGGGGGACAGGGGAGCTCCTACGAGCAGTACTTC	CASSGGQGSSYEQYF
TRBV5-3	-	TRBD2	TRBJ2-1	TGTGCCAGAAGCTTCCGGGACGCCGCGAGAGCTAGCGGGAAAAAAGGGCCCTACAATGAGCAGTTCTTC	CARSFRDAARASGKKGPYNEQFF